One and the same sample provided the 29 T cell receptor beta chains below, sequenced in a study of T cell responses to AZD1222 COVID-19 vaccine. Data came from immunoSEQ multiplex PCR; TCRdb stores just in-frame clones and leaves some out. The repertoire holds 120,000 or so clones, with more than 70% as singletons. The material was peripheral blood, obtained on day 0 of AZD1222 vaccination. The receptor set was obtained from an adult in good health.

The chain couples TRBV6-4 to TRBJ1-1; 7 bases are a match to TRBD1. Trimming removed 4 bases from V and 2 bases from J; junction bases left unmatched: 4. CDR1 and CDR2 from the germline V gene are MRHNA and SNTAGT. The CDR3 has 14 residues. The CDR3 here is CASSVNRGNTEAFF. The DNA of the CDR3 is TGTGCCAGCAGTGTAAACAGGGGTAACACTGAAGCTTTCTTT.

V is TRBV5-6 and J is TRBJ2-7; D is uncertain. The CDR3 runs to 14 residues. The V end lost 1 base, the J end lost 4 bases, and 12 bases lay between the germline ends. The germline CDR1 and CDR2 sequences are SGHDT and YYEEEE. The CDR3 nucleotides read TGTGCCAGCAGCTTGAAGACCCTCGGGTACGAGCAGTACTTC. Its translation is CASSLKTLGYEQYF.

The V gene is TRBV30, the J gene TRBJ1-5; D is perhaps TRBD1 (5 bases). V was cut by 2 bases and J by 3 bases, with 17 bases left in between. The CDR3 spans 16 residues. Germline CDR1 and CDR2: GTSNPN and SVGIG (reference sequence). In nucleotides, the CDR3 is TGTGCCTGGAGTACCGACCAGGGTTACAACAATCAGCCCCAGCATTTT. It yields the protein CAWSTDQGYNNQPQHF.

The chain recombines TRBV6-5 with TRBJ2-7; no clear D gene. The V gene's germline CDR1 is MNHEY and CDR2 SVGAGI. V lost 2 bases and J 4 bases, leaving 12 bases between the germline ends. CDR3 length: 14 residues. The DNA for the CDR3 is TGTGCCAGCAGTTACAAGGTTTTGGGATACGAGCAGTACTTC. It is translated as CASSYKVLGYEQYF.

The gene calls are TRBV14 and TRBJ2-7, with 12 positions matching TRBD2. V was clipped by 2 bases and J by 3 bases; unmatched bases: 8. CDR1 and CDR2 from the germline V gene are SGHDN and FVKESK. The CDR3 has 17 residues. The CDR3 DNA is TGTGCCAGCAGCCAATTCAGGACTAGCGGGGTCATCTACGAGCAGTACTTC. Translation: CASSQFRTSGVIYEQYF. Full variable domain (missing parts from reference TRBV14 and TRBJ2-7): EAGVTQFPSHSVIEKGQTVTLRCDPISGHDNLYWYRRVMGKEIKFLLHFVKESKQDESGMPNNRFLAERTGGTYSTLKVQPAELEDSGVYFCASSQFRTSGVIYEQYFGPGTRLTVT.

The chain combines TRBV7-2 with TRBJ2-5, with D perhaps matching TRBD1 (6 bases). The V gene's germline CDR1 is SGHTA and CDR2 FQGNSA. The CDR3 is made up of 16 amino acids. Trimming took off 1 base at V and 5 bases at J, with 17 bases between the two ends. The CDR3 spells CASSLGGLGGPETQYF. The CDR3 DNA is TGTGCCAGCAGCTTAGGGGGCCTAGGGGGTCCGGAGACCCAGTACTTC.

The chain carries TRBV5-1 and TRBJ1-5, with a possible D match to TRBD1 (6 bases). With 4 bases removed from V and 5 bases from J, the gap between germline ends came to 10 bases. The V gene's germline CDR1 is SGHRS and CDR2 YFSETQ. The CDR3 extends over 13 amino acids. CDR3 nucleotides: TGCGCCAGCAGCATACAGGGCGATCAGCCCCAGCATTTT. Protein: CASSIQGDQPQHF.

This clone was detected only once. This sequence joins TRBV6-5 and TRBJ1-3; unclear D gene. V lost 2 bases and J 11 bases, leaving 19 bases between the germline ends. CDR1 MNHEY and CDR2 SVGAGI come from the germline V gene. The CDR3 is 15 amino acids. The CDR3 loop reads CASSYRVRGYSAIYF. Written as DNA, the CDR3 is TGTGCCAGCAGTTACCGGGTTAGAGGATATAGCGCCATATATTTT.

The J gene is TRBJ2-1, the V gene TRBV30; D is possibly TRBD2 (5 bases). CDR1 is GTSNPN and CDR2 is SVGIG in the germline V gene (reference sequence). This CDR3 contains 16 residues. The V end lost 1 base, the J end lost 7 bases, and 20 bases lay between the germline ends. CDR3 sequence reads: CAWSAAGSWPGNEQFF. CDR3 bases: TGTGCCTGGAGTGCCGCCGGGTCCTGGCCGGGGAATGAGCAGTTCTTC. Using reference TRBV30 and TRBJ2-1 for the parts outside the CDR3, the full variable domain is SQTIHQWPATLVQPVGSPLSLECTVEGTSNPNLYWYRQAAGRGLQLLFYSVGIGQISSEVPQNLSASRPQDRQFILSSKKLLLSDSGFYLCAWSAAGSWPGNEQFFGPGTRLTVL.

J is TRBJ2-1 and V is TRBV24-1; perhaps TRBD1 as D (6 bases). Germline V gene data show CDR1 as KGHDR and CDR2 as SFDVKD. The CDR3 extends over 18 amino acids. Trimming left V 2 bases short and J 5 bases short, with 21 bases between. CDR3: CATSDWQGKTTRHNEQFF. DNA of the CDR3: TGTGCCACCAGTGATTGGCAGGGGAAGACTACTCGACACAATGAGCAGTTCTTC.

The chain carries TRBV24-1 and TRBJ2-1; 10 bases line up with TRBD1. The CDR3 runs to 16 residues. J was trimmed by 8 bases and V by 3 bases; bases with no gene match: 9. Germline V gene data show CDR1 as KGHDR and CDR2 as SFDVKD. The CDR3 DNA reads as TGTGCCACCAGTGATCTGACAGGGGGCGTCTCTGATGAGCAGTTCTTC. Its protein product is CATSDLTGGVSDEQFF.

The rearrangement links TRBV18 to TRBJ1-1, with no clear D. Germline CDR1 is KGHSH and CDR2 is LQKENI. Trimming shortened V by 3 bases and J by 7 bases, and 6 bases separated the two germline ends. This CDR3 is built from 11 residues. CDR3 amino acids: CASSPGVEAFF. For the CDR3, the DNA is TGTGCCAGCTCACCTGGGGTTGAAGCTTTCTTT.

V and J are TRBV3-1 (or the pseudogene TRBV3-2) and TRBJ1-6; maybe TRBD1 (5 bases). Germline V gives CDR1 LGHDT, CDR2 YNNKEL (reference sequence). The length of the CDR3 is 14 residues. The V gene lost 6 bases and the J gene lost 10 bases, with 16 bases spanning the gap. The CDR3, as DNA: TGTGCCAGCAGATTCGACAGTTTTGCGTCACCCCTCCACTTT. Its protein product is CASRFDSFASPLHF.

This chain links TRBV2 with TRBJ2-7; maybe TRBD2 (6 bases). The ends were cut back, 6 bases at V and 1 base at J, with 13 bases in the middle. Germline V lookup: CDR1 SNHLY, CDR2 FYNNEI. The CDR3 is 14 amino acids. CDR3 coding DNA: TGTGCCAGCAGGGGGAGGTGGAAATCCTACGAGCAGTACTTC. This gives the protein CASRGRWKSYEQYF.

This chain uses TRBV27 with TRBJ1-1, with D perhaps matching TRBD1 (5 bases). The CDR3 is 11 residues long. Between the trimmed V and J ends, which lost 6 bases and 8 bases, there was a span of 10 bases. The germline CDR1 and CDR2 sequences are MNHEY and SMNVEV (reference sequence). CDR3 nucleotide sequence: TGTGCCAGCAGCGAGGGACGGGAAGCTTTCTTT. It yields the protein CASSEGREAFF.

The table lists this clone with a few counts. The V and J genes are TRBV4-1 and TRBJ2-7, with 8 bases fitting TRBD2. Germline V gene data show CDR1 as MGHRA and CDR2 as YSYEKL. The CDR3 is made up of 19 amino acids. V gave up 0 bases and J gave up 0 bases; unmatched junction bases: 13. The DNA for the CDR3 is TGCGCCAGCAGCCAAGATGGTGGGGCTAGCGGGTTTAGCTCCTACGAGCAGTACTTC. Its translation: CASSQDGGASGFSSYEQYF.

The V gene is TRBV19, the J gene TRBJ2-1; 14 bases are shared with TRBD2. Trimming at V came to 7 bases and at J to 6 bases, leaving 11 bases not matched to a gene. The CDR3 has 17 amino acids. From germline, CDR1 is LNHDA and CDR2 SQIVND (reference sequence). The CDR3 DNA follows: TGTGCCAGTACCCAGCGGTACGGGACTAGCGGGAGCAATGAGCAGTTCTTC. Translated: CASTQRYGTSGSNEQFF.

The chain links TRBV24-1 to TRBJ1-3; D remains unclear. Trimming stripped 1 base from V and 4 bases from J, with 4 bases between. This CDR3 is built from 13 residues. The V gene's germline CDR1 is KGHDR and CDR2 SFDVKD. CDR3 DNA sequence: TGTGCCACCAGTGATTTAGCCGGAAACACCATATATTTT. Its translation: CATSDLAGNTIYF.

This chain uses TRBV10-2 with TRBJ2-5; D might be TRBD2 (5 bases). V was cut by 0 bases and J by 11 bases, with 10 bases left in between. CDR1 WSHSY and CDR2 SAAADI come from the germline V gene. This CDR3 comprises 12 residues. The CDR3 loop is CASSESNTRQYF. For the CDR3, the DNA is TGCGCCAGCAGTGAGTCGAACACTAGGCAGTACTTC.

The gene calls are TRBV6-5 and TRBJ1-2; D perhaps matches TRBD1 (6 bases). The V gene's germline CDR1 is MNHEY and CDR2 SVGAGI. The CDR3 sequence is 13 residues long. V was shortened by 6 bases and J by 3 bases, with 11 bases between the two germline ends. The CDR3 nucleotides read TGTGCCAGCAGATGGACAGACCACTATGGCTACACCTTC. Translation: CASRWTDHYGYTF.

The chain recombines TRBV9 with TRBJ2-7, with no clear D. This CDR3 is built from 15 residues. The germline CDR1 and CDR2 sequences are SGDLS and YYNGEE. With 0 bases removed from V and 4 bases from J, the gap between germline ends came to 14 bases. This CDR3 is CASSVATNHVYEQYF. CDR3 DNA sequence: TGTGCCAGCAGCGTAGCGACGAACCATGTGTACGAGCAGTACTTC.

This chain connects TRBV3-1 (or the pseudogene TRBV3-2) to TRBJ2-5; possible D gene TRBD2, 6 bases. The V end lost 5 bases, the J end lost 2 bases, and 21 bases lay between the germline ends. Germline V CDR1 and CDR2: LGHDT, YNNKEL (reference sequence). CDR3 length: 17 residues. This chain's CDR3 is CASSFKLGGAAQETQYF. The CDR3 DNA sequence: TGTGCCAGCAGCTTCAAATTGGGGGGAGCTGCTCAAGAGACCCAGTACTTC.

This chain joins TRBV5-6 and TRBJ2-3, with D perhaps TRBD2 (5 bases). In germline, CDR1 is SGHDT, CDR2 YYEEEE. The CDR3 is made up of 12 amino acids. V was trimmed by 2 bases and J by 11 bases, leaving 12 bases between them. The CDR3 nucleotides read TGTGCCAGCAGCTTTGGACTCCTAGAGCAGTATTTT. This codes for CASSFGLLEQYF.

V usage is TRBV11-3 and J usage is TRBJ2-1; the match to TRBD1 covers 7 bases. Germline CDR1 and CDR2: SGHNT and YENEEA. With V trimmed by 5 bases and J by 7 bases, 5 bases remained unmatched. This CDR3 comprises 13 residues. The CDR3 DNA is TGTGCCAGCAGCGGAGACAGGGTAAATGAGCAGTTCTTC. This sequence encodes CASSGDRVNEQFF. Variable domain in full (rest from reference TRBV11-3 and TRBJ2-1): EAGVVQSPRYKIIEKKQPVAFWCNPISGHNTLYWYLQNLGQGPELLIRYENEEAVDDSQLPKDRFSAERLKGVDSTLKIQPAELGDSAVYLCASSGDRVNEQFFGPGTRLTVL.

The J gene is TRBJ1-5, the V gene TRBV3-1 (or the pseudogene TRBV3-2); TRBD1 matches at 10 bases. The ends lost 7 bases at V and 1 base at J; junction bases unmatched: 10. The V gene's germline CDR1 is LGHDT and CDR2 YNNKEL (reference sequence). This CDR3 contains 17 residues. Here the CDR3 DNA reads TGTGCCAGCATCACCGGGACAGGGGTTAGAAGCAATCAGCCCCAGCATTTT. It yields the protein CASITGTGVRSNQPQHF.

By sample share, this clone is medium-sized (0.01 to 0.1%). V is TRBV19 and J is TRBJ1-5; D is unclear. CDR3 size: 16 residues. The ends were cut back, 6 bases at V and 4 bases at J, with 19 bases in the middle. Germline values: CDR1 LNHDA, CDR2 SQIVND (reference sequence). This CDR3 is CASRGIGIRVNQPQHF. The CDR3 DNA sequence: TGTGCCAGTAGAGGGATAGGAATTCGCGTTAATCAGCCCCAGCATTTT.

This chain uses TRBV4-3 with TRBJ2-7; the D is unclear. Germline CDR1 LGHNA, CDR2 YSLEER. Trimming took 0 bases from V and 3 from J, leaving 9 bases between them. This CDR3 is built from 14 residues. CDR3 DNA sequence: TGCGCCAGCAGCCAAGATTACGGTTTCTACGAGCAGTACTTC. Translation: CASSQDYGFYEQYF.

V is TRBV27 and J is TRBJ1-4; a possible D gene is TRBD1 (5 bases). The CDR3 consists of 16 residues. CDR1 and CDR2 (germline): MNHEY, SMNVEV (reference sequence). Trimming left V 4 bases short and J 2 bases short, with 14 bases between. CDR3 protein: CASSYRGGKTNEKLFF. The CDR3 DNA sequence: TGTGCCAGCAGTTACCGGGGCGGAAAGACTAATGAAAAACTGTTTTTT. Looking up the rest from reference TRBV27 and TRBJ1-4 gives the full variable domain: EAQVTQNPRYLITVTGKKLTVTCSQNMNHEYMSWYRQDPGLGLRQIYYSMNVEVTDKGDVPEGYKVSRKEKRNFPLILESPSPNQTSLYFCASSYRGGKTNEKLFFGSGTQLSVL.

V is TRBV19 and J is TRBJ2-1, with D uncertain. V lost 0 bases, J lost 6 bases, and 9 bases lay in between. Germline V lookup: CDR1 LNHDA, CDR2 SQIVND (reference sequence). The CDR3 contains 14 residues. Written as DNA, the CDR3 is TGTGCCAGTAGTATAGATCCTTTTAGCAATGAGCAGTTCTTC. Translated, it gives CASSIDPFSNEQFF.